Following are 24 T cell receptor beta chains from one sample sequenced in a study of CD8 T cells in ankylosing spondylitis (dated by TCRdb to about 2017). The receptor library was made with 5' RACE. Sequenced using an Illumina HiSeq 2500. TCRdb reprocessed the public reads (quality trimming at Q25 with fastp, clone calling with MiXCR) and kept in-frame beta chains. Each entry merges the rows of one CDR3 protein and shows their most common DNA and genes. For this sample there are about 700,000 distinct CDR3 sequences; around 19% appear just once. The ten top clones hold about 19% of the sample. Their antigens are not known. The investigation overall reported the following: Blood from ankylosing spondylitis patients appeared to be characterized by a TCR beta motif composed of 7 to 9 highly homologous amino acid variants.

The sequencing sample was made of blood, either unsorted or a sorted T cell fraction (not recorded which). The receptors shown here come from a male donor with ankylosing spondylitis.

Only a few counts were recorded for this clonotype. The chain uses TRBV12-3 or TRBV12-4 and TRBJ2-1; 7 bases align to TRBD1. The CDR3 has 12 residues. J was trimmed by 10 bases and V by 6 bases; bases with no gene match: 6. The CDR3 DNA sequence: TGTGCCAGCAGGTCACCGGGACAGGAGCAGTTCTTC. This codes for CASRSPGQEQFF.

V usage is TRBV4-3 and J usage is TRBJ2-6; D possibly uses TRBD1 or TRBD2 (5 bases each). V shed 1 base and J shed 6 bases, with 10 bases lying between them. Germline V CDR1 and CDR2: LGHNA, YSLEER. The CDR3 extends over 15 amino acids. The CDR3 DNA sequence: TGCGCCAGCAGCCAAGGGCAGGGACCGGCCAACGTCCTGACTTTC. It specifies CASSQGQGPANVLTF.

The chain employs TRBV7-8 and TRBJ2-7; 9 bases agree with TRBD1. Germline lookup yields CDR1 SGHVS and CDR2 FQNEAQ. V trimming: 1 base; J trimming: 3 bases; junction bases outside the gene matches: 10. The CDR3 covers 17 residues. Here the CDR3 reads CASSLVGQGQLSYEQYF. CDR3 nucleotides: TGTGCCAGCAGCTTAGTGGGACAGGGCCAACTCAGCTACGAGCAGTACTTC.

This clonotype was found a few times. The chain uses TRBV20-1 and TRBJ2-1; no firm D call. The CDR3 consists of 12 residues. V lost 3 bases and J 4 bases, leaving 7 bases between the germline ends. Germline loops: CDR1 DFQATT, CDR2 SNEGSKA (reference sequence). CDR3 region: CSARRTYNEQFF. DNA for the CDR3: TGCAGTGCTAGGAGGACGTACAATGAGCAGTTCTTC.

The chain uses TRBV5-1 and TRBJ1-1; D remains ambiguous. From germline, CDR1 is SGHRS and CDR2 YFSETQ. The CDR3 sequence is 14 residues long. Trimming took 3 bases from V and 0 from J, leaving 9 bases between them. The CDR3 loop reads CASSSGNLNTEAFF. The CDR3 coding sequence is TGCGCCAGCAGCTCGGGGAACCTGAACACTGAAGCTTTCTTT.

This clonotype was recorded a few times. V is TRBV20-1 and J is TRBJ1-1; the D is unclear. The CDR3 runs 16 residues. Per germline, CDR1 DFQATT and CDR2 SNEGSKA (reference sequence). V gave up 0 bases and J gave up 4 bases, with 18 bases separating them. The CDR3 DNA sequence: TGCAGTGCTAGAGAGCGGGGTAGCGGCCTGCGCACTGAAGCTTTCTTT. Translated, it gives CSARERGSGLRTEAFF.

This clonotype was observed a handful of times. The chain recombines TRBV5-1 with TRBJ2-7; no clear D gene. Germline assignment: CDR1 SGHRS and CDR2 YFSETQ. V was clipped by 0 bases and J by 2 bases, with 15 bases between them. This CDR3 region has 16 residues. Here the CDR3 reads CASSLGTTKAPYEQYF. The DNA for the CDR3 is TGCGCCAGCAGCTTGGGGACCACCAAAGCCCCCTACGAGCAGTACTTC.

This chain joins TRBV4-1 and TRBJ2-2; D may be TRBD1 (6 bases). The CDR3 consists of 16 residues. The V and J ends lost 3 bases and 1 base respectively, with 12 bases between them. Per germline, CDR1 MGHRA and CDR2 YSYEKL. The CDR3 DNA follows: TGCGCCAGCAGCCATCCAGGACAGAAGAACACCGGGGAGCTGTTTTTT. It translates to CASSHPGQKNTGELFF.

In its sample, this clonotype was seen a few times. The rearrangement joins TRBV12-3 or TRBV12-4 to TRBJ2-3, with a tentative D call TRBD1 (6 bases). This CDR3 is 15 amino acids long. V was cut by 6 bases and J by 4 bases, with 17 bases left in between. CDR3 sequence: CASSPEGEGADTQYF. The CDR3 DNA is TGTGCCAGCAGCCCCGAGGGGGAAGGCGCAGATACGCAGTATTTT.

This clonotype was counted many times. The chain is built from TRBV15 and TRBJ2-1; the D gene is possibly TRBD1 (7 bases). Germline CDR1 and CDR2: LNHNV and YYDKDF (reference sequence). Between the trimmed V and J ends, which lost 6 bases and 3 bases, there was a span of 15 bases. This CDR3 has 15 residues. CDR3 in amino acids: CATRGGQTNYNEQFF. DNA for the CDR3: TGTGCCACCAGGGGGGGACAGACCAACTACAATGAGCAGTTCTTC.

The chain joins TRBV6-1 to TRBJ1-4; 12 bases align to TRBD1. The V segment lost 6 bases and the J segment 8 bases; nucleotides outside the gene matches: 7. The germline V gene has CDR1 MNHNS and CDR2 SASEGT. The CDR3 spans 15 residues. The CDR3 protein is CASRKSGTGGEKLFF. The CDR3 DNA reads TGTGCCAGCAGAAAATCCGGGACAGGGGGCGAAAAACTGTTTTTT.

This clonotype came up a few times. The gene calls are TRBV4-2 and TRBJ2-1; 8 bases align to TRBD2. The ends lost 1 base at V and 7 bases at J; junction bases unmatched: 12. CDR1 LGHNA and CDR2 YNFKEQ come from the germline V gene. This CDR3 has 17 amino acids. CDR3 residues: CASSQATPISGVNEQFF. In nucleotides, the CDR3 is TGTGCCAGCAGCCAAGCTACCCCAATTAGCGGGGTGAATGAGCAGTTCTTC.

The chain uses TRBV20-1 and TRBJ2-2; D tentatively fits TRBD1 or TRBD2 (5 bases each). Trimming pared 5 bases from V and 3 bases from J, leaving 10 bases between. The CDR3 contains 13 residues. Germline-derived CDR1 and CDR2 are DFQATT and SNEGSKA (reference sequence). The CDR3 region is CSAWDGDTGELFF. CDR3 coding DNA: TGCAGTGCTTGGGACGGTGACACCGGGGAGCTGTTTTTT.

The chain links TRBV20-1 to TRBJ1-3, with 9 bases fitting TRBD1. With 2 bases clipped from V and 7 bases from J, the junction kept 15 bases outside the gene matches. Germline V gives CDR1 DFQATT, CDR2 SNEGSKA (reference sequence). CDR3 length: 17 amino acids. The CDR3 region is CSARLPSDRGSSNTIYF. The CDR3 bases are TGCAGTGCTAGACTACCCTCGGACAGGGGAAGTAGTAACACCATATATTTT.

This clonotype occurred a few times. The chain recombines TRBV12-3 or TRBV12-4 with TRBJ2-7, with D unresolved. V was cut by 1 base and J by 9 bases, with 16 bases left in between. The CDR3 covers 14 residues. DNA for the CDR3: TGTGCCAGCAGTTTAGGAACCCCCTTTCAAGTGCAGTACTTC. Residues: CASSLGTPFQVQYF.

The chain is built from TRBV12-3 or TRBV12-4 and TRBJ2-2; D is perhaps TRBD1 (6 bases). The V end was cut by 6 bases, the J end by 0 bases, with 14 bases between. This CDR3 is 16 amino acids long. The CDR3 loop is CASSYLTGANTGELFF. The CDR3, as DNA: TGTGCCAGCAGCTATCTGACAGGCGCGAACACCGGGGAGCTGTTTTTT.

This clonotype was detected many times. The chain joins TRBV5-5 to TRBJ2-3; 9 bases map to TRBD1. The CDR3 sequence is 14 residues long. V was pared by 5 bases and J by 3 bases, with 4 bases of the junction left unmatched. Per germline, CDR1 SGHKS and CDR2 YYEKEE (reference sequence). Here the CDR3 DNA reads TGTGCCAGCAGAATCGGACAGGGGACAGATACGCAGTATTTT. Protein product: CASRIGQGTDTQYF.

This chain joins TRBV5-1 and TRBJ1-1; no definite D call. The germline V and J ends were trimmed by 2 bases and 5 bases, with 13 bases remaining between them. The CDR3 contains 14 residues. The germline gives CDR1 SGHRS, CDR2 YFSETQ. DNA for the CDR3: TGCGCCAGCAGCTTAACCGGGCCCGGGACTGAAGCTTTCTTT. Protein sequence: CASSLTGPGTEAFF.

Ten or more counts support this clonotype. The chain employs TRBV12-3 or TRBV12-4 and TRBJ1-2; D perhaps matches TRBD1 (5 bases). V lost 5 bases to trimming and J lost 5 bases, with 15 bases between them. The CDR3 sequence is 14 residues long. The CDR3 coding sequence is TGTGCCAGCAGTACCCTCGGCGGGGGGTATGGCTACACCTTC. It is translated as CASSTLGGGYGYTF.

The chain links TRBV9 to TRBJ2-3, with D perhaps TRBD2 (5 bases). The CDR3 runs to 15 residues. V lost 4 bases and J lost 4, with 16 bases in between. Germline V gene lookup returns CDR1 SGDLS and CDR2 YYNGEE. The CDR3 DNA is TGTGCCAGCAGCCCTAGCACATATCGCCCAGATACGCAGTATTTT. This gives the protein CASSPSTYRPDTQYF.

This clonotype has a handful of counts. This sequence joins TRBV27 and TRBJ2-6; tentatively, D is TRBD2 (5 bases). Between the trimmed V and J ends, which lost 5 bases and 0 bases, there was a span of 14 bases. CDR1 and CDR2 from the germline V gene are MNHEY and SMNVEV (reference sequence). This CDR3 has 17 amino acids. CDR3 protein: CASSPGIGSSGANVLTF. CDR3 DNA sequence: TGTGCCAGCAGTCCCGGTATAGGGAGCTCTGGGGCCAACGTCCTGACTTTC.

The chain joins TRBV3-1 to TRBJ1-2; TRBD1 might be the D (6 bases). CDR1 is LGHDT, CDR2 YNNKEL, per germline (reference sequence). The ends were cut back, 2 bases at V and 0 bases at J, with 10 bases in the middle. This CDR3 has 15 residues. The DNA of the CDR3 is TGTGCCAGCAGCCAATCGGGGGGCGCTAACTATGGCTACACCTTC. This gives the protein CASSQSGGANYGYTF. The variable domain in full, completed from reference TRBV3-1 and TRBJ1-2, reads DTAVSQTPKYLVTQMGNDKSIKCEQNLGHDTMYWYKQDSKKFLKIMFSYNNKELIINETVPNRFSPKSPDKAHLNLHINSLELGDSAVYFCASSQSGGANYGYTFGSGTRLTVV.

The V call is TRBV5-1, the J call TRBJ2-1, with D tentatively TRBD2 (6 bases). Trimming removed 5 bases from V and 8 bases from J, with 17 bases in between. This CDR3 region has 14 residues. The germline V gene has CDR1 SGHRS and CDR2 YFSETQ. The CDR3 loop is CASSRFSGVDEQFF. CDR3 bases: TGCGCCAGCAGTCGGTTTTCGGGGGTCGATGAGCAGTTCTTC. Full variable domain (remainder filled in from reference TRBV5-1 and TRBJ2-1): KAGVTQTPRYLIKTRGQQVTLSCSPISGHRSVSWYQQTPGQGLQFLFEYFSETQRNKGNFPGRFSGRQFSNSRSEMNVSTLELGDSALYLCASSRFSGVDEQFFGPGTRLTVL.

V and J are TRBV2 and TRBJ1-5; no firm D call. V lost 5 bases to trimming and J lost 7 bases, with 9 bases between them. Germline V gene data show CDR1 as SNHLY and CDR2 as FYNNEI. The CDR3 has 12 amino acids. DNA for the CDR3: TGTGCCAGCAGTCGCAGGTGGCAGCCCCAGCATTTT. Its translation is CASSRRWQPQHF. The entire variable domain, with the rest obtained from reference TRBV2 and TRBJ1-5, is as follows: EPEVTQTPSHQVTQMGQEVILRCVPISNHLYFYWYRQILGQKVEFLVSFYNNEISEKSEIFDDQFSVERPDGSNFTLKIRSTKLEDSAMYFCASSRRWQPQHFGDGTRLSIL.